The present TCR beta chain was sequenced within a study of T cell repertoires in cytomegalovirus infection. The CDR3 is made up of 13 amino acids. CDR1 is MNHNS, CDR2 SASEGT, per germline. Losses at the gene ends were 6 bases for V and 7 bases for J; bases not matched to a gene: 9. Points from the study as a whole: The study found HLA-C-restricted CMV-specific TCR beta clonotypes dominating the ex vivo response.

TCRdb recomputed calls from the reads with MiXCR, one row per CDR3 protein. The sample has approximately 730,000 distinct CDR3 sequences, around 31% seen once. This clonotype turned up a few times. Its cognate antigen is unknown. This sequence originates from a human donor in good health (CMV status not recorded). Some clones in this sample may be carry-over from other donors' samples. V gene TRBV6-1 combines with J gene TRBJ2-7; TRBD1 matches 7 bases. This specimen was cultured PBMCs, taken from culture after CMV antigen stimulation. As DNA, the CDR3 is TGTGCCAGCAGCAGGGGGATTGTTGATGAGCAGTACTTC. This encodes CASSRGIVDEQYF.